This TCR beta chain derives from a study of cytomegalovirus exposure and HLA in healthy donors (dated by TCRdb to 2017 to 2019). Broadly, across the study: An earlier analysis of 587 of the donors reported 250 to 300 Gb of sequence data and 117 million unique TCR beta sequences obtained from some 170 million T cells. Roughly 300 gigabases of sequencing data and 70 million to 100 million unique TCR sequences made up an early release that covered roughly 670 HLA-typed donors. Of the 300 to 500 genotyped donors, 81% were placed in the genetic ancestry cluster associated with self-reported Caucasian donors. The study aimed to test whether cataloging public T cell receptors could reveal signatures of past pathogen exposure. The T cell repertoires of around 670 subjects were profiled by immunosequencing and related to cytomegalovirus serostatus. In addition to the first cohort of 666 subjects, a separate validation cohort of approximately 120 different subjects was used. To predict cytomegalovirus infection status, the study brought together high-throughput TCR immunosequencing, statistical association of individual TCRs with disease status, and machine learning. To study patterns of TCR occurrence, a later analysis re-analyzed previously published TCR beta repertoires from just over 650 donors and added high-resolution HLA genotyping. Rather than drawing on any new phenotypic data, the later analysis identified candidate immune exposures from TCR beta sequences and the way those sequences occurred across donors. An earlier analysis of 587 of the donors used high-throughput TCR beta sequencing to judge whether each TCR beta V gene segment behaved as functional or pseudogenic. Donor age, sex, ethnicity and CMV serostatus were compiled alongside the repertoire data. Genome-wide SNP genotypes for about 65% of the roughly 700 donors were used in a later genetic analysis, which treated that subset as a discovery cohort. Every discovery cohort repertoire had been produced on one sequencing platform. HLA typing included class I and class II loci at four-digit resolution. The number of donors typed differed by locus, with 629-630 for A, B, C, DRB1 and DQB1, roughly 520 for DQA1, approximately 580 for DPA1, and approximately 470 for DPB1. A handful of DR-DQ haplotypes were handled as single units for association and clustering because linkage in the cohort was strong. Among 300 to 500 genotyped donors of the cohort, an average of approximately 240,000 unique TCR beta nucleotide sequences was sequenced per donor, of which 15% to 20% were non-productive.

The study at large found these results: An earlier analysis of approximately 500 of the donors showed that most TCR beta V segments appeared in productive rearrangements either about 87% or about 30% of the time, which broadly matched IMGT annotations. According to a later genetic analysis, donors in an Asian-associated ancestry cluster had fewer N-insertions in productive TCRs than the approximately 630-donor mean. A further reported finding was that TCR beta sequences accurately predicted the HLA-A and HLA-B alleles for most subjects in the first cohort. According to a later analysis, most CMV-associated TCR beta chains appeared to be HLA-restricted, and the HLA associations seemed to be driven largely by CMV exposure. At a false discovery rate of 0.05, a later analysis linked fewer than 20,000 TCR beta sequences to specific HLA alleles. In vitro tests confirmed that a few of the cytomegalovirus-associated TCR beta chains recognize cytomegalovirus antigens. It was suggested by the authors that the approach could potentially be generalized to other disease states and immunological phenotypes. The cohort was sequenced for TCR beta chains only, and without alpha or paired-chain data the features that could be detected were limited. Roughly uniform sequencing depth across donors was assumed in presence/absence analyses, although this assumption may not hold. In both the original and validation cohorts, the classifier was reported to diagnose cytomegalovirus status with high specificity and sensitivity. In a later analysis, TCR association rates were found to vary across HLA loci, with the most associated TCRs seen for DRB1 alleles and the fewest for HLA-C alleles. Compared with equally common non-associated chains, HLA-associated TCR beta chains in a later analysis were more clonally expanded and had lower generation probabilities. For the cohort, immune exposure information was limited to CMV serostatus. A total of fewer than 200 TCR beta chains were listed by the study as associated with cytomegalovirus. The earlier analysis of almost 600 of the donors excluded fewer than 20 rarely observed V segments, including chromosome 9 orphons, because counts were too low. Assigning TCR associations to individual alleles was difficult when HLA alleles, especially DR and DQ, strongly co-occurred. An association between a missense DCLRE1C variant and V-gene and J-gene trimming of TCR beta chains was found in a later genetic analysis and replicated in an independent cohort. Correlated functional status among segregating V segments might reflect linkage disequilibrium, but an unknown experimental factor could not be ruled out. The sequencing pipeline was judged likely to have produced a cluster of highly shared sequence variants as a technical artifact. Because some donors lacked HLA typing at each locus, the association tests relied only on the typed subset. According to a later analysis, parvovirus B19, influenza, CMV and Epstein-Barr virus appeared linked to several top co-occurrence clusters. Most TCR sequences were seen in very few donors, while some public TCRs were found in many individuals.

Preparation of the library involved the immunoSEQ multiplex PCR assay. For the multiplex PCR, a mixture combining 60 forward primers for TCR Vbeta segments and 13 reverse primers for TCR Jbeta segments was used. Amplification of the CDR3 region of rearranged TCR beta genes was performed with a multiplex PCR assay on genomic DNA. The Illumina HiSeq System was used to sequence the amplified TCR beta libraries as 87-base-pair reads. The study's own analysis went as follows. In a later analysis, 77 million or so unique TCR beta chains were counted across the 500 to 850 repertoires, and roughly 11 million of these chains were shared by at least two donors. Raw reads were error-corrected and collapsed into unique sequences by a nearest-neighbor algorithm in which closely related sequences were merged to remove PCR and sequencing errors. Alignment of CDR3 sequences to IMGT reference sequences was used to assign V, D and J gene segments. Each retained sequence needed at least a six-nucleotide match to both a V gene segment and a J gene segment. A rearrangement was called productive if the CDR3 had no stop codons and remained in frame with V and J, and every other rearrangement was called non-productive. Following IMGT convention, CDR3 was defined as the stretch from the second conserved V-encoded cysteine up to the conserved J-encoded phenylalanine. The earlier analysis of 587 of the donors excluded sequences that lacked an unambiguous match to a single V gene segment. An earlier analysis of a few hundred of the donors called V segments functional above 56.7% productive rearrangements and segregating when the between-donor standard deviation exceeded 5%. A statistical classification framework was built to diagnose cytomegalovirus status from the catalog of TCR beta chain sequences. V and J gene assignment, in a later analysis, came from comparing TCR nucleotide sequences with IMGT/GENE-DB human TR gene sequences. A later analysis assigned CDR3 sequences and most-parsimonious VDJ recombination scenarios with the TCRdist pipeline. In a later analysis, every TCR beta chain was defined by the combination of its CDR3 amino acid sequence and its V-gene family, and reads without a unique V-gene family were dropped. To address suspected cross-contamination and a sequencing artifact, a later analysis removed several hundred highly shared, low-generation-probability nucleotide sequences. For each public chain, a later analysis derived a clonal expansion index from normalized ranks of inferred template counts within each repertoire. In a later analysis, generation probabilities were computed with a VDJ recombination model fitted to out-of-frame rearrangements, and the resulting probabilities were checked against IGoR. In a later analysis, TCR-TCR, TCR-HLA and TCR-CMV co-occurrence was scored with hypergeometric tests, and a repertoire-size bias correction was applied to TCR pairs. False discovery rates were estimated in a later analysis by permuting HLA or CMV assignments 20 times. In a later analysis, co-occurring TCRs were grouped with DBSCAN, and TCRdist sequence similarity was added when clustering was performed within HLA-allele-positive subsets. For co-occurrence clustering, repertoires with fewer than 30,000 or more than 120,000 public chains were excluded, along with four to six repertoires with anomalous nucleotide sharing. The source is immuneACCESS, and TCRdb retained only in-frame sequences with V and J called. Part of the clones is not carried over; for the studies checked, unresolved V genes explain less than half of this, and the remainder is unexplained. Clonal size and the V and J genes are those of that table, whereas D and trimming came from the DNA. The sample includes 120,000 or so clones, with roughly a tenth observed a single time. The top ten clonotypes cover approximately 4.4% of the sample.

The cohort comprised more than 550 healthy bone marrow donors. At the time of sampling, every cohort member was nominally healthy, though immune exposures that went unrecorded were likely present. The donor was CMV seropositive and was included in the group of 270 or so seropositive cohort members. A peripheral blood sample was provided by each donor, and peripheral blood mononuclear cells were used for TCR beta sequencing. Genomic DNA extraction from the blood cell samples was performed with the Qiagen DNeasy Blood Extraction Kit. Points on this clone: This clone's antigen is unknown. Per-base qualities were not stored, and no clone one base away is much larger.

Sequencing was performed on PBMCs. This sequence originates from a woman between 18 and 30 years old in good health and CMV-seropositive.

The DNA sequence is TGTGCCTGGGGGACACATAGCAATCAGCCCCAGCATTTT. Protein translation: CAWGTHSNQPQHF. The chain uses TRBV30 and TRBJ1-5; TRBD1 is possibly the D segment (6 matching bases). The junction shows trimming of 5 bases on V and 0 bases on J, plus 8 bases between the germline ends. The CDR3 has 13 amino acids, counting the end cysteine and phenylalanine. The CDR3 DNA has 39 bases and is translated from base 1. Via the germline V gene (reference sequence), CDR1 is GTSNPN and CDR2 SVGIG.